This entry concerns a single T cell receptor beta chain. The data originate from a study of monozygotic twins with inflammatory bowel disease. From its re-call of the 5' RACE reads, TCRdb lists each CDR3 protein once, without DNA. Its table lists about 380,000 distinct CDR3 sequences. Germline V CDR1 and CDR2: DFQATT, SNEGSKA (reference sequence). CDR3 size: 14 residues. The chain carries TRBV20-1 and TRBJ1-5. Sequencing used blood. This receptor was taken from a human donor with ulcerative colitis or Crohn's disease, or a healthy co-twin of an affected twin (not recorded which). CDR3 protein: CSATPGYSNQPQHF.